The 22 T cell receptor beta chains reported below all come from one sample, sequenced in a study of blood T cell repertoires in COVID-19. Libraries were prepared by immunoSEQ multiplex PCR; TCRdb keeps only in-frame clonotypes and omits some of them. This sample has roughly 200,000 clones, with approximately 86% found just once. Sample: peripheral blood. All receptors derive from a man aged 60 to 75 with acute or convalescent COVID-19.

V is TRBV25-1 and J is TRBJ2-6, with D perhaps TRBD2 (6 bases). Trimming stripped 7 bases from V and 0 bases from J, with 16 bases between. CDR3 length: 17 amino acids. Germline CDR1 MGHDK, CDR2 SYGVNS. This CDR3 is CASTTRETRSGANVLTF. The DNA for the CDR3 is TGTGCCAGCACCACACGGGAGACTCGCTCTGGGGCCAACGTCCTGACTTTC.

The chain uses TRBV3-1 (or the pseudogene TRBV3-2) and TRBJ2-4; a possible D gene is TRBD2 (6 bases). The V gene lost 3 bases and the J gene lost 0 bases, with 12 bases spanning the gap. The length of the CDR3 is 16 residues. Germline CDR1 reads LGHDT; CDR2 reads YNNKEL (reference sequence). This chain's CDR3 is CASSHVRGLAKNIQYF. The CDR3 region has the DNA TGTGCCAGCAGCCATGTTCGGGGGTTAGCCAAAAACATTCAGTACTTC.

The V call is TRBV7-2, the J call TRBJ1-1, with D uncertain. The V gene's germline CDR1 is SGHTA and CDR2 FQGNSA. Trimming took off 3 bases at V and 0 bases at J, with 8 bases between the two ends. The CDR3 has 14 amino acids. The CDR3 DNA follows: TGTGCCAGCAGCTTGATACAGATGAACACTGAAGCTTTCTTT. Encoded protein: CASSLIQMNTEAFF.

The chain couples TRBV18 to TRBJ1-2, with 7 bases aligning to TRBD1. The germline V gene encodes CDR1 KGHSH and CDR2 LQKENI. After removal of 0 bases from V and 2 bases from J, the junction contained 3 bases not matched to a gene. This CDR3 is 15 amino acids long. CDR3 in amino acids: CASSPPQGVNYGYTF. The DNA of the CDR3 is TGTGCCAGCTCACCACCCCAGGGGGTGAACTATGGCTACACCTTC.

This clone has a single count. This chain connects TRBV20-1 to TRBJ2-3, with a possible D match to TRBD2 (5 bases). Germline assignment: CDR1 DFQATT and CDR2 SNEGSKA (reference sequence). V was cut by 3 bases and J by 1 base, with 14 bases left in between. This CDR3 is built from 15 residues. As DNA, the CDR3 is TGCAGTGCTAGTAGGGAGTTCCCTGGCACAGATACGCAGTATTTT. Translation: CSASREFPGTDTQYF.

V usage is TRBV27 and J usage is TRBJ1-4; D perhaps matches TRBD1 (5 bases). V lost 3 bases and J 7 bases, leaving 21 bases between the germline ends. CDR3 length: 17 residues. Germline CDR1 is MNHEY and CDR2 is SMNVEV (reference sequence). The CDR3 sequence: CASSLGPRHGLSEKLFF. Written as DNA, the CDR3 is TGTGCCAGCAGTTTGGGACCACGGCACGGACTAAGTGAAAAACTGTTTTTT. The variable domain in full, with the rest retrieved from reference TRBV27 and TRBJ1-4, is EAQVTQNPRYLITVTGKKLTVTCSQNMNHEYMSWYRQDPGLGLRQIYYSMNVEVTDKGDVPEGYKVSRKEKRNFPLILESPSPNQTSLYFCASSLGPRHGLSEKLFFGSGTQLSVL.

V and J are TRBV6-5 and TRBJ2-2, with 9 bases lining up with TRBD1. Trimming cost V 8 bases and J 5 bases; bases outside gene matches: 9. The CDR3 covers 15 residues. Per germline, CDR1 MNHEY and CDR2 SVGAGI. CDR3 in DNA: TGTGCCAGCCGGACCAACAGGGGGCGAACCGGGGAGCTGTTTTTT. Its translation is CASRTNRGRTGELFF.

The chain combines TRBV5-6 with TRBJ2-1, with D tentatively TRBD1 (5 bases). The V gene lost 5 bases and the J gene lost 4 bases, with 22 bases spanning the gap. Germline assignment: CDR1 SGHDT and CDR2 YYEEEE. The CDR3 extends over 17 amino acids. CDR3 region: CASSFRLSRKGYNEQFF. Here the CDR3 DNA reads TGTGCCAGCAGTTTCAGACTTAGCCGCAAGGGGTACAATGAGCAGTTCTTC. The full variable domain, its missing parts supplied by reference TRBV5-6 and TRBJ2-1, is DAGVTQSPTHLIKTRGQQVTLRCSPKSGHDTVSWYQQALGQGPQFIFQYYEEEERQRGNFPDRFSGHQFPNYSSELNVNALLLGDSALYLCASSFRLSRKGYNEQFFGPGTRLTVL.

The chain combines TRBV11-2 with TRBJ1-2; 9 bases are a match to TRBD1. Germline V gives CDR1 SGHAT, CDR2 FQNNGV. Unmatched junction bases numbered 12, after V lost 2 bases and J lost 8 bases. The CDR3 contains 16 residues. Here the CDR3 reads CASSLSDPTGGQGYTF. The CDR3 DNA is TGTGCCAGCAGCTTATCGGATCCGACAGGGGGTCAGGGCTACACCTTC. Looking up the rest from reference TRBV11-2 and TRBJ1-2 gives the full variable domain: EAGVAQSPRYKIIEKRQSVAFWCNPISGHATLYWYQQILGQGPKLLIQFQNNGVVDDSQLPKDRFSAERLKGVDSTLKIQPAKLEDSAVYLCASSLSDPTGGQGYTFGSGTRLTVV.

The chain has TRBV9 and TRBJ2-1; 13 bases line up with TRBD2. The J segment lost 4 bases and the V segment lost 4 bases, leaving 11 bases of the junction unmatched. This CDR3 region has 18 residues. CDR1 and CDR2 (germline): SGDLS, YYNGEE. CDR3 protein: CASSPRGGTSGTYNEQFF. CDR3 DNA sequence: TGTGCCAGCAGCCCCCGAGGCGGGACTAGCGGGACATACAATGAGCAGTTCTTC.

This clone has a handful of counts. The sample carries other DNA sequences with the same CDR3. The chain has TRBV2 and TRBJ2-7; perhaps TRBD1 as D (6 bases). The CDR3 loop spans 12 amino acids. Deletions cut 6 bases from V and 4 bases from J, with 10 bases between. Germline V gives CDR1 SNHLY, CDR2 FYNNEI. The chain's CDR3 is CASRDRLYEQYF. The CDR3 DNA is TGTGCCAGCAGGGACAGACTTTACGAGCAGTACTTC.

Only a few counts were recorded for this clone. This chain connects TRBV7-8 to TRBJ1-1; TRBD1 might be the D (5 bases). The CDR3 length is 13 residues. Germline-derived CDR1 and CDR2 are SGHVS and FQNEAQ. V dropped 3 bases and J dropped 1 base, with 6 bases sitting between them. Here the CDR3 DNA reads TGTGCCAGCAGCTTCGGGGGGAACACTGAAGCTTTCTTT. Its protein is CASSFGGNTEAFF. The full variable domain, in which reference TRBV7-8 and TRBJ1-1 provide the parts outside the CDR3, is GAGVSQSPRYKVAKRGQDVALRCDPISGHVSLFWYQQALGQGPEFLTYFQNEAQLDKSGLPSDRFFAERPEGSVSTLKIQRTQQEDSAVYLCASSFGGNTEAFFGQGTRLTVV.

The J gene is TRBJ2-6, the V gene TRBV21-1; the DNA was not used to check the table's D call, TRBD1. TRBV21-1 is flagged as a pseudogene. The CDR3 consists of 16 residues. The CDR3 nucleotides read TGTGCCAGCAGAAAACAGGGACACTCTGGGGCCAACGTCCTGACTTTC. Amino acid sequence: CASRKQGHSGANVLTF.

The V gene is TRBV7-9, the J gene TRBJ2-1; TRBD2 agrees at 8 bases. This CDR3 is 13 amino acids long. V dropped 4 bases and J dropped 10; count of bases not matched to a gene: 6. Germline CDR1 is SEHNR and CDR2 is FQNEAQ (reference sequence). The chain's CDR3 is CASSSRGVLEQFF. The CDR3 nucleotides read TGTGCCAGCAGCTCGCGGGGGGTACTCGAGCAGTTCTTC.

The V gene is TRBV10-3, the J gene TRBJ2-7, with a possible D match to TRBD1 (6 bases). This CDR3 region has 14 residues. Trimming took off 3 bases at V and 1 base at J, with 10 bases between the two ends. Germline assignment: CDR1 ENHRY and CDR2 SYGVKD. The CDR3 here is CAISDGGGSYEQYF. DNA of the CDR3: TGTGCCATCAGTGATGGGGGCGGGTCCTACGAGCAGTACTTC.

The chain is built from TRBV10-3 and TRBJ1-2; TRBD1 is a possible D gene (5 bases). The CDR3 extends over 14 amino acids. CDR1 is ENHRY and CDR2 is SYGVKD in the germline V gene. Trimming took 0 bases from V and 3 from J, leaving 8 bases between them. CDR3 loop: CAISESGPDYGYTF. The DNA for the CDR3 is TGTGCCATCAGTGAGTCGGGGCCAGACTATGGCTACACCTTC.

The chain combines TRBV23-1 with TRBJ2-7, with D possibly TRBD2 on 5 matching bases. TRBV23-1 is identified as an open reading frame with a role that is uncertain. V lost 2 bases, J lost 4 bases, and 15 bases lay in between. This CDR3 has 15 residues. In DNA, the CDR3 is TGCGCCAGCAGTCAAATAGAGGAGGAGACGTACGAGCAGTACTTC. Protein product: CASSQIEEETYEQYF.

V usage is TRBV7-7 and J usage is TRBJ2-2; a weak D match, TRBD2 (5 bases). This CDR3 is built from 18 residues. CDR1 is SSHAT and CDR2 is FNYEAQ in the germline V gene (reference sequence). The ends were cut back, 1 base at V and 1 base at J, with 16 bases in the middle. CDR3: CASSLDIRTLENTGELFF. The DNA for the CDR3 is TGTGCCAGCAGCTTAGACATCCGGACTCTCGAGAACACCGGGGAGCTGTTTTTT.

On this clone itself: An end of the junction does not agree with germline; a read error may underlie this. The gene calls are TRBV5-1 and TRBJ2-7; D uncertain. The CDR3 has 14 residues. Germline V gene data show CDR1 as SGHRS and CDR2 as YFSETQ. The chain's CDR3 is CASSLAPSSSEQYF. The CDR3 region has the DNA TGCGCCAGCAGCTTGGCCCCTAGTTCCTCCGAGCAGTACTTC. Using reference TRBV5-1 and TRBJ2-7 for the parts outside the CDR3, the full variable domain is KAGVTQTPRYLIKTRGQQVTLSCSPISGHRSVSWYQQTPGQGLQFLFEYFSETQRNKGNFPGRFSGRQFSNSRSEMNVSTLELGDSALYLCASSLAPSSSEQYFGPGTRLTVT.

This clone was observed a handful of times. The rearrangement joins TRBV7-9 to TRBJ1-6; 7 bases agree with TRBD1. This CDR3 has 18 amino acids. Germline CDR1 is SEHNR and CDR2 is FQNEAQ (reference sequence). V trimming: 1 base; J trimming: 3 bases; junction bases outside the gene matches: 9. This CDR3 is CASSLGDRVLGYNSPLHF. The CDR3 region has the DNA TGTGCCAGCAGCTTAGGTGACAGGGTCTTGGGCTATAATTCACCCCTCCACTTT.

This sequence joins TRBV9 and TRBJ1-6, with 8 bases matching TRBD1. The CDR3 runs 14 residues. Germline V gene data show CDR1 as SGDLS and CDR2 as YYNGEE. The V segment lost 4 bases and the J segment 7 bases; nucleotides outside the gene matches: 4. CDR3 DNA: TGTGCCAGCAGCCAAACAGGGGGGAATTCACCCCTCCACTTT. This codes for CASSQTGGNSPLHF.

The rearrangement uses TRBV7-2 and TRBJ1-4; no clear D gene. The CDR3 is 17 residues long. V lost 1 base and J lost 7, with 19 bases in between. CDR1 and CDR2 (germline): SGHTA, FQGNSA. The CDR3 nucleotides are TGTGCCAGCAGCTTAGAGACATTTATGGCCCGGCCTGAAAAACTGTTTTTT. It yields the protein CASSLETFMARPEKLFF.